Listed below are T cell receptor beta chains from one sample, sequenced in a study of T cell responses to AZD1222 COVID-19 vaccine. Measured with immunoSEQ multiplex PCR; TCRdb has only the in-frame clones, and not every one. The sample lists 150,000 to 200,000 clones; roughly 88% were seen once. Sequenced material: peripheral blood, taken 28 days after the second AZD1222 dose. Every receptor here comes from an adult who received the AZD1222 COVID-19 vaccine. Each CDR3 is given with its conserved first and last residue. The D gene is left open where the match is weak. The size entry is marked missing in some rows and otherwise reads once, few, many or a size class.

cdr3_length: 15; d_call: NA; v_call: TRBV6-5; j_call: TRBJ2-7; clone_size: NA; cdr3_nt: TGTGCCAGCAGTTATGACTCGTCCAGCTCCTACGAGCAGTACTTC; cdr3_aa: CASSYDSSSSYEQYF
cdr3_length: 15; d_call: TRBD2; v_call: TRBV10-3; j_call: TRBJ2-1; clone_size: NA; cdr3_nt: TGTGCCACCTCTGCTGGTAGCGGGATTGGCAATGAGCAGTTCTTC; cdr3_aa: CATSAGSGIGNEQFF
cdr3_length: 13; d_call: NA; v_call: TRBV25-1; j_call: TRBJ2-7; clone_size: few; cdr3_nt: TGTGCCAGCAGTGGGACGTTAGCCTACGAGCAGTACTTC; cdr3_aa: CASSGTLAYEQYF
cdr3_length: 12; d_call: NA; v_call: TRBV2; j_call: TRBJ1-2; clone_size: NA; cdr3_nt: TGTGCCAGCAGTCCCACAGGTTATGGCTACACCTTC; cdr3_aa: CASSPTGYGYTF
cdr3_length: 15; d_call: NA; v_call: TRBV7-2; j_call: TRBJ1-2; clone_size: NA; cdr3_nt: TGTGCCAGCAGCCCAGGGGACACTTATGTGGGAGGCTACACCTTC; cdr3_aa: CASSPGDTYVGGYTF
cdr3_length: 16; d_call: NA; v_call: TRBV6-2/TRBV6-3; j_call: TRBJ1-6; clone_size: NA; cdr3_nt: TGTGCCAGCAGTTACTCCACAGGGAGGGGTAATTCACCCCTCCACTTT; cdr3_aa: CASSYSTGRGNSPLHF
cdr3_length: 14; d_call: TRBD1; v_call: TRBV27; j_call: TRBJ1-6; clone_size: NA; cdr3_nt: TGTGCCAGCAGCCCCGGGACAGCTGATTCACCCCTCCACTTT; cdr3_aa: CASSPGTADSPLHF
cdr3_length: 15; d_call: NA; v_call: TRBV15; j_call: TRBJ2-2; clone_size: NA; cdr3_nt: TGTGCCACCAGCAGAGATTACACGGTCACCGGGGAGCTGTTTTTT; cdr3_aa: CATSRDYTVTGELFF
cdr3_length: 15; d_call: TRBD2; v_call: TRBV11-2; j_call: TRBJ2-7; clone_size: NA; cdr3_nt: TGTGCCAGCAGCCCTAGACTAGCGGGAGAGGCCGAGCAGTACTTC; cdr3_aa: CASSPRLAGEAEQYF
cdr3_length: 16; d_call: TRBD2; v_call: TRBV7-2; j_call: TRBJ2-3; clone_size: NA; cdr3_nt: TGTGCCAGCAGGTGGACTAGCGGGAGGGACGGAGATACGCAGTATTTT; cdr3_aa: CASRWTSGRDGDTQYF
cdr3_length: 13; d_call: NA; v_call: TRBV5-4; j_call: TRBJ2-1; clone_size: few; cdr3_nt: TGTGCCAGCAGGGCAGATTCCTACAATGAGCAGTTCTTC; cdr3_aa: CASRADSYNEQFF
cdr3_length: 15; d_call: TRBD1; v_call: TRBV6-5; j_call: TRBJ1-1; clone_size: few; cdr3_nt: TGTGCCAGCAGCAGGGACAGGGGGCTGGACACTGAAGCTTTCTTT; cdr3_aa: CASSRDRGLDTEAFF
cdr3_length: 15; d_call: NA; v_call: TRBV7-9; j_call: TRBJ2-7; clone_size: once; cdr3_nt: TGTGCCAGCAGCAGGGACGGTTCATTCTCCTACGAGCAGTACTTC; cdr3_aa: CASSRDGSFSYEQYF
cdr3_length: 14; d_call: TRBD1; v_call: TRBV7-9; j_call: TRBJ2-3; clone_size: NA; cdr3_nt: TGTGCCAGCTCCCGACAGGGTGGGACAGATACGCAGTATTTT; cdr3_aa: CASSRQGGTDTQYF
cdr3_length: 16; d_call: TRBD2; v_call: TRBV19; j_call: TRBJ2-2; clone_size: NA; cdr3_nt: TGTGCCAGTAGTATAGTACTAGCGGGGGGCACCGGGGAGCTGTTTTTT; cdr3_aa: CASSIVLAGGTGELFF
cdr3_length: 14; d_call: NA; v_call: TRBV27; j_call: TRBJ1-3; clone_size: NA; cdr3_nt: TGTGCCAGCAGTCCCCGGAGCTCTGGAAACACCATATATTTT; cdr3_aa: CASSPRSSGNTIYF
cdr3_length: 13; d_call: TRBD2; v_call: TRBV3-1/TRBV3-2; j_call: TRBJ2-7; clone_size: NA; cdr3_nt: TGTGCCAGCAGCCAAGCGGGGGGTTACGAGCAGTACTTC; cdr3_aa: CASSQAGGYEQYF
cdr3_length: 18; d_call: TRBD2; v_call: TRBV6-1; j_call: TRBJ2-1; clone_size: NA; cdr3_nt: TGTGCCAGCAGTGATCCGGGACTAGCGGGAGTAGGTGGAAATGAGCAGTTCTTC; cdr3_aa: CASSDPGLAGVGGNEQFF
cdr3_length: 12; d_call: NA; v_call: TRBV18; j_call: TRBJ2-3; clone_size: once; cdr3_nt: TGTGCCAGCTCACCAACCACAGATACGCAGTATTTT; cdr3_aa: CASSPTTDTQYF
cdr3_length: 15; d_call: TRBD1; v_call: TRBV2; j_call: TRBJ2-4; clone_size: NA; cdr3_nt: TGTGCCAGCGGGGGACAGGGCTTAGCCAAAAACATTCAGTACTTC; cdr3_aa: CASGGQGLAKNIQYF
cdr3_length: 11; d_call: NA; v_call: TRBV6-5; j_call: TRBJ1-1; clone_size: NA; cdr3_nt: TGTGCCAGCAGTTATGCGGGCGTAGCTTTCTTT; cdr3_aa: CASSYAGVAFF
cdr3_length: 14; d_call: NA; v_call: TRBV6-5; j_call: TRBJ1-6; clone_size: NA; cdr3_nt: TGTGCCACCAAGGAGGGACCAATAGGTTCACCCCTCCACTTT; cdr3_aa: CATKEGPIGSPLHF
cdr3_length: 13; d_call: NA; v_call: TRBV20-1; j_call: TRBJ1-6; clone_size: NA; cdr3_nt: TGCAGTGCTAGTTCAGGGGCTAATTCACCCCTCCACTTT; cdr3_aa: CSASSGANSPLHF
cdr3_length: 15; d_call: TRBD1; v_call: TRBV2; j_call: TRBJ2-3; clone_size: NA; cdr3_nt: TGTGCCAGCAGCCCCGGGACAGATTTTACAGATACGCAGTATTTT; cdr3_aa: CASSPGTDFTDTQYF
cdr3_length: 15; d_call: TRBD1; v_call: TRBV3-1/TRBV3-2; j_call: TRBJ2-6; clone_size: NA; cdr3_nt: TGTGCCAGCAGCCACCAGGGGGACGGGGCCAACGTCCTGACTTTC; cdr3_aa: CASSHQGDGANVLTF
cdr3_length: 14; d_call: NA; v_call: TRBV27; j_call: TRBJ1-5; clone_size: NA; cdr3_nt: TGTGCCAGCAGACCCACAGGAAACAATCAGCCCCAGCATTTT; cdr3_aa: CASRPTGNNQPQHF
cdr3_length: 12; d_call: NA; v_call: TRBV12-3/TRBV12-4; j_call: TRBJ2-4; clone_size: NA; cdr3_nt: TGTGCCAGCAGTTTCGAAGGGGTTAATCAGTACTTC; cdr3_aa: CASSFEGVNQYF
cdr3_length: 14; d_call: NA; v_call: TRBV9; j_call: TRBJ2-5; clone_size: NA; cdr3_nt: TGTGCCAGCAGCGGGCGGGGCTGGCAAGAGACCCAGTACTTC; cdr3_aa: CASSGRGWQETQYF
cdr3_length: 14; d_call: NA; v_call: TRBV5-1; j_call: TRBJ2-5; clone_size: NA; cdr3_nt: TGCGCCAGCAGTAAGGCGGGAATCCAAGAGACCCAGTACTTC; cdr3_aa: CASSKAGIQETQYF
cdr3_length: 11; d_call: NA; v_call: TRBV30; j_call: TRBJ2-5; clone_size: NA; cdr3_nt: TGTGCCTGGACTCCCGGGGGGACCCAGTACTTC; cdr3_aa: CAWTPGGTQYF
cdr3_length: 16; d_call: NA; v_call: TRBV3-1/TRBV3-2; j_call: TRBJ2-2; clone_size: NA; cdr3_nt: TGTGCCAGCAGCCTTACGGGAGCGACGAACACCGGGGAGCTGTTTTTT; cdr3_aa: CASSLTGATNTGELFF
cdr3_length: 14; d_call: TRBD1; v_call: TRBV27; j_call: TRBJ1-2; clone_size: once; cdr3_nt: TGTGCCAGCAGTTCCGGGACAGGGGCGGGTGGCTACACCTTC; cdr3_aa: CASSSGTGAGGYTF